Shown below are 21 T cell receptor beta chains from a single sample sequenced in a study of blood T cell repertoires in COVID-19. The assay was immunoSEQ multiplex PCR, and TCRdb's table has in-frame clones only and misses some. The table has about 120,000 clones, about four fifths seen once. Sample: peripheral blood. The receptors were gathered from a man aged 60 to 75 with active or convalescent COVID-19.

The chain carries TRBV7-9 and TRBJ2-1; D is perhaps TRBD2 (6 bases). The germline V and J ends were trimmed by 5 bases and 2 bases, with 16 bases remaining between them. This CDR3 has 16 amino acids. CDR1 and CDR2 from the germline V gene are SEHNR and FQNEAQ (reference sequence). DNA of the CDR3: TGTGCCAGCAGCGGAACCGGGACTCCTACCTACAATGAGCAGTTCTTC. Translating it yields CASSGTGTPTYNEQFF.

J is TRBJ2-5 and V is TRBV7-2; 8 bases align to TRBD2. V shed 0 bases, J shed 5 bases, and the junction held 8 bases outside the gene matches. The V gene's germline CDR1 is SGHTA and CDR2 FQGNSA. CDR3 length: 16 residues. CDR3 nucleotide sequence: TGTGCCAGCAGCTTAGCGCGGGCGGGAGGCGGGGAGACCCAGTACTTC. It encodes CASSLARAGGGETQYF.

The chain carries TRBV7-3 and TRBJ1-6; 8 positions agree with TRBD1. Germline V CDR1 and CDR2: SGHTA, FQGTGA. The V gene end was trimmed by 5 bases and the J gene end by 9 bases; junction bases not matched to a gene: 6. The CDR3 spans 14 residues. CDR3 DNA: TGTGCCAGCAGCCACGGACAGGGTGGTTCACCCCTCCACTTT. This encodes CASSHGQGGSPLHF.

The genes are TRBV7-3 and TRBJ1-1; no clear D gene. CDR1 is SGHTA and CDR2 is FQGTGA in the germline V gene. Trimming took off 5 bases at V and 1 base at J, with 8 bases between the two ends. The CDR3 consists of 13 residues. The CDR3, as DNA: TGTGCCAGCAGCCAGGCGCCGAACACTGAAGCTTTCTTT. Translating gives CASSQAPNTEAFF.

This clone was observed a few times. This chain links TRBV6-5 with TRBJ2-7, with TRBD2 as a possible D gene (5 bases). Looked up from germline, CDR1 is MNHEY and CDR2 is SVGAGI. Trimming took 5 bases from V and 5 from J, leaving 13 bases between them. This CDR3 spans 13 amino acids. The CDR3 DNA sequence: TGTGCCAGCAGTACTAGAACCTTAGACGAGCAGTACTTC. Encoded protein: CASSTRTLDEQYF.

This chain links TRBV20-1 with TRBJ2-5; D unresolved. Per the germline V gene, CDR1 is DFQATT and CDR2 is SNEGSKA (reference sequence). The length of the CDR3 is 10 residues. The ends were cut back, 4 bases at V and 7 bases at J, with 7 bases in the middle. The CDR3 nucleotides read TGCAGTGCTAATCAGGTGACCCAGTACTTC. It translates to CSANQVTQYF.

The chain recombines TRBV5-1 with TRBJ2-7, with D possibly TRBD1 on 5 matching bases. The CDR3 runs to 13 residues. Trimming shortened V by 0 bases and J by 7 bases, and 11 bases separated the two germline ends. Germline V gene sequence: CDR1 SGHRS, CDR2 YFSETQ. The CDR3 bases are TGCGCCAGCAGCTTGGACAGGACGGGTGAGCAGTACTTC. Residues: CASSLDRTGEQYF.

At least ten counts were recorded for this clone. In nucleotides, the CDR3 is TGTGCCAGCAGTGACACAGGGGTATTTGCCTACGAGCAGTACTTC. It yields the protein CASSDTGVFAYEQYF. This sequence joins TRBV6-2 or TRBV6-3 and TRBJ2-7; 7 bases map to TRBD1. Unmatched junction bases numbered 9, after V lost 5 bases and J lost 2 bases. The CDR3 is 15 amino acids. Germline CDR1 reads MNHEY; CDR2 reads SVGEGT.

The gene calls are TRBV27 and TRBJ2-7; 7 bases map to TRBD2. CDR3 length equals 14 residues. CDR1 MNHEY and CDR2 SMNVEV come from the germline V gene (reference sequence). With 0 bases clipped from V and 6 bases from J, the junction kept 5 bases outside the gene matches. The CDR3 here is CASSLSATSTEQYF. The CDR3 DNA is TGTGCCAGCAGTTTATCTGCGACTAGCACCGAGCAGTACTTC.

The chain couples TRBV27 to TRBJ1-1, with TRBD1 as a possible D gene (5 bases). The CDR3 totals 14 residues. Germline CDR1 is MNHEY and CDR2 is SMNVEV (reference sequence). V was shortened by 3 bases and J by 11 bases, with 19 bases between the two germline ends. CDR3 in amino acids: CASSLGQGQGYAFF. The CDR3, as DNA: TGTGCCAGCAGTTTGGGGCAGGGCCAAGGGTATGCTTTCTTT.

The chain combines TRBV11-3 with TRBJ2-2, with 7 bases fitting TRBD1. V trimming: 4 bases; J trimming: 1 base; junction bases outside the gene matches: 6. The CDR3 has 16 residues. Germline CDR1 reads SGHNT; CDR2 reads YENEEA. As DNA, the CDR3 is TGTGCCAGCAGCTCGACAGGGCGGAGGAACACCGGGGAGCTGTTTTTT. Translated, it gives CASSSTGRRNTGELFF.

The V gene is TRBV6-1, the J gene TRBJ1-2; tentative D call: TRBD1 (6 bases). Germline CDR1 MNHNS, CDR2 SASEGT. The V end was cut by 2 bases, the J end by 4 bases, with 11 bases between. The CDR3 sequence is 14 residues long. The CDR3 here is CASSERQGSYGYTF. The CDR3 DNA reads as TGTGCCAGCAGTGAACGCCAGGGGAGCTATGGCTACACCTTC.

The chain couples TRBV27 to TRBJ2-7, with unresolved D. The CDR3 consists of 15 residues. Germline values: CDR1 MNHEY, CDR2 SMNVEV (reference sequence). V was shortened by 5 bases and J by 3 bases, with 17 bases between the two germline ends. The CDR3 DNA sequence: TGTGCCAGCAGTCCCCGTCTGACTCGCGGCTACGAGCAGTACTTC. This encodes CASSPRLTRGYEQYF.

The chain is built from TRBV5-5 and TRBJ1-5; 7 bases are a match to TRBD1. The J segment lost 7 bases and the V segment lost 2 bases, leaving 6 bases of the junction unmatched. CDR1 and CDR2 from the germline V gene are SGHKS and YYEKEE (reference sequence). The CDR3 contains 14 residues. The CDR3 DNA reads TGTGCCAGCAGCTTCGAGGGGGCTTACCAGCCCCAGCATTTT. Translation gives CASSFEGAYQPQHF.

The gene calls are TRBV4-3 and TRBJ1-2; D uncertain. The CDR3 is made up of 15 amino acids. Trimming took 1 base from V and 3 from J, leaving 12 bases between them. CDR1 is LGHNA, CDR2 YSLEER, per germline. As DNA, the CDR3 is TGCGCCAGCAGCCAAGTTCTGGGAGCGGACTATGGCTACACCTTC. Its protein product is CASSQVLGADYGYTF.

V usage is TRBV9 and J usage is TRBJ2-7, with D possibly TRBD2 on 6 matching bases. The CDR3 spans 13 residues. The V gene lost 1 base and the J gene lost 10 bases, with 15 bases spanning the gap. In germline, CDR1 is SGDLS, CDR2 YYNGEE. The DNA for the CDR3 is TGTGCCAGCAGCGTAATTGGTACGGGAGACCAGTACTTC. Its protein product is CASSVIGTGDQYF.

The J gene is TRBJ1-2, the V gene TRBV29-1, with 10 bases fitting TRBD1. In germline, CDR1 is SQVTM, CDR2 ANQGSEA. The junction had 4 bases not matched to a gene; V was cut back by 6 bases and J by 3 bases. The CDR3 is 13 amino acids. CDR3 amino acids: CSVETGGYYGYTF. The CDR3 DNA sequence: TGCAGCGTGGAGACAGGGGGCTACTATGGCTACACCTTC.

V and J are TRBV3-1 (or the pseudogene TRBV3-2) and TRBJ2-5; unclear D gene. V lost 4 bases to trimming and J lost 9 bases, with 9 bases between them. Germline V gene lookup returns CDR1 LGHDT and CDR2 YNNKEL (reference sequence). The CDR3 runs to 11 residues. CDR3 sequence reads: CASSLREAQYF. The CDR3 region has the DNA TGTGCCAGCAGCCTCCGCGAGGCCCAGTACTTC.

The chain links TRBV27 to TRBJ2-1; 13 nucleotides match TRBD2. This CDR3 is built from 14 residues. With 3 bases clipped from V and 7 bases from J, the junction kept 0 bases outside the gene matches. Germline assignment: CDR1 MNHEY and CDR2 SMNVEV (reference sequence). The CDR3: CASSLGLAGNEQFF. Here the CDR3 DNA reads TGTGCCAGCAGTTTGGGACTAGCGGGGAATGAGCAGTTCTTC.

The chain is built from TRBV11-3 and TRBJ1-1; D remains unclear. V was pared by 2 bases and J by 3 bases, with 10 bases between. Looked up from germline, CDR1 is SGHNT and CDR2 is YENEEA. This CDR3 region has 14 residues. This chain's CDR3 is CASSLYGRHTEAFF. The CDR3 DNA is TGTGCCAGCAGCTTATACGGGAGGCACACTGAAGCTTTCTTT.

This clone has more than one count but fewer than ten. The CDR3 region has the DNA TGTGCCAGCAGCTTGCGTCCGGTCGAGGATGAGCAGTTCTTC. Protein product: CASSLRPVEDEQFF. The V gene is TRBV5-5, the J gene TRBJ2-1; D gene unclear. The CDR3 loop spans 14 amino acids. Between the trimmed V and J ends, which lost 1 base and 8 bases, there was a span of 13 bases. In germline, CDR1 is SGHKS, CDR2 YYEKEE (reference sequence).